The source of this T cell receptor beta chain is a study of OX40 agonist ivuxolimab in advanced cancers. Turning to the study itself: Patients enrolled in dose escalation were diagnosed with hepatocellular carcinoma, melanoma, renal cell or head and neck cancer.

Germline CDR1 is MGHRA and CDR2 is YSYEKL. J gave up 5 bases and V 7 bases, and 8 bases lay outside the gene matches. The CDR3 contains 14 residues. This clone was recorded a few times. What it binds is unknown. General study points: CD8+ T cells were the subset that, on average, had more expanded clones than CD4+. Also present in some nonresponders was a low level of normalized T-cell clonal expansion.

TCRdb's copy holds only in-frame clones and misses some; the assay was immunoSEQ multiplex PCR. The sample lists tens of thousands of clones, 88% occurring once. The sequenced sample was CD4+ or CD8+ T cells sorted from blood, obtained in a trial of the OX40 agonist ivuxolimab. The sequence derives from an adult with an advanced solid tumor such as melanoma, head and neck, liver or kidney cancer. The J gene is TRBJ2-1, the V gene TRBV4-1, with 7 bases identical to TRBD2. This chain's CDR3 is CASNLGGGDNEQFF. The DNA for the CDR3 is TGCGCCAGCAATCTGGGCGGGGGTGACAATGAGCAGTTCTTC.